Shown below are 5 T cell receptor beta chains from a single sample sequenced in a study of human T cells and chemical hapten exposure. TCRdb itself ran the RACE reads through MiXCR, one entry per CDR3 protein. Among 90,000 or so distinct CDR3 sequences listed, over 9.5% were seen once. The time point is: patch test 1, 2 weeks after DPC sensitization. The treatment is: therapeutic diphenylcyclopropenone sensitization with weekly scalp DPC. Sequences were derived from whole blood, sampled in connection with sensitization to the hapten diphenylcyclopropenone (DPC). The source is a man between 35 and 55 years old with alopecia areata. Some clones in this sample may be carry-over from other donors' samples.

The chain links TRBV6-7 to TRBJ2-7; D is unresolved. TRBV6-7 is treated as an ORF (open reading frame) with a function not yet certain. The CDR3 runs to 13 residues. Trimming removed 5 bases at V and 6 bases at J, with 14 bases between. The CDR3, as DNA: TGTGCCAGCAGTAACCCCCGTCTACCCGAGCAGTACGTC. Encoded protein: CASSNPRLPEQYV.

This clonotype was observed many times. The chain recombines TRBV6-1 with TRBJ1-5; D might be TRBD1 (5 bases). V dropped 2 bases and J dropped 2 bases, with 16 bases sitting between them. There are 17 residues in the CDR3. Germline CDR1 and CDR2: MNHNS and SASEGT. The CDR3 spells CASSEWFGALGNQPQHF. The CDR3 DNA reads TGTGCCAGCAGTGAATGGTTTGGGGCGTTGGGCAATCAGCCCCAGCATTTT.

The rearrangement uses TRBV12-3 or TRBV12-4 and TRBJ1-5; no firm D call. The ends were cut back, 8 bases at V and 4 bases at J, with 9 bases in the middle. This CDR3 is built from 12 residues. Written as DNA, the CDR3 is TGTGCCAGCCGGACGGGTAATCAGCCCCAGCATTTT. It encodes CASRTGNQPQHF.

This clonotype was found many times. The chain uses TRBV28 and TRBJ2-1; 7 bases are a match to TRBD2. Germline lookup yields CDR1 MDHEN and CDR2 SYDVKM. With V trimmed by 5 bases and J by 3 bases, 7 bases remained unmatched. This CDR3 comprises 15 residues. The DNA of the CDR3 is TGTGCCAGCAGTCAAAGCGGGATTGACTACAATGAGCAGTTCTTC. Translated, it gives CASSQSGIDYNEQFF.

This clonotype has a handful of counts. This rearrangement joins TRBV28 to TRBJ1-2; 7 nucleotides align to TRBD1. Unmatched junction bases numbered 3, after V lost 7 bases and J lost 4 bases. The CDR3 covers 12 residues. The V gene's germline CDR1 is MDHEN and CDR2 SYDVKM. CDR3 loop: CASINRGYGYTF. CDR3 DNA sequence: TGTGCCAGCATCAACAGGGGCTATGGCTACACCTTC.